A single sample is the source of the 9 T cell receptor beta chains below, sequenced in a study of cytomegalovirus exposure and HLA in healthy donors. It was with 60 Vbeta and 13 Jbeta primers that the PCR ran. TCRdb's table, derived via immunoSEQ multiplex PCR, lists solely in-frame clones and lacks some. The table has 130,000 to 150,000 clones, roughly 80% seen once; the top ten hold under 7.5%. The sequenced sample consisted of PBMCs. The receptors stem from a middle-aged man in good health and CMV-seropositive.

V and J are TRBV2 and TRBJ2-7; D gene uncertain. Trimming took off 10 bases at V and 2 bases at J, with 15 bases between the two ends. From germline, CDR1 is SNHLY and CDR2 FYNNEI. CDR3 size: 13 residues. The CDR3 DNA sequence: TGTGCCATCAGCACTCACTACACCTACGAGCAGTACTTC. As protein: CAISTHYTYEQYF.

This sequence joins TRBV10-3 and TRBJ2-3; maybe TRBD1 (5 bases). The CDR3 spans 15 residues. The germline CDR1 and CDR2 sequences are ENHRY and SYGVKD. The germline V and J ends were trimmed by 4 bases and 3 bases, with 14 bases remaining between them. CDR3: CAISVTGADTDTQYF. The DNA for the CDR3 is TGTGCCATCAGTGTAACAGGCGCTGATACAGATACGCAGTATTTT.

This clone was recorded only once. The CDR3: CASSLGAGNQPQHF. Written as DNA, the CDR3 is TGCGCCAGCAGCTTGGGGGCAGGCAATCAGCCCCAGCATTTT. The rearrangement links TRBV5-1 to TRBJ1-5; D gene uncertain. The V gene lost 0 bases and the J gene lost 2 bases, with 6 bases spanning the gap. The length of the CDR3 is 14 residues. From germline, CDR1 is SGHRS and CDR2 YFSETQ.

The J gene is TRBJ2-2, the V gene TRBV2; the match to TRBD1 covers 9 bases. Germline V lookup: CDR1 SNHLY, CDR2 FYNNEI. The CDR3 length is 14 residues. Unmatched junction bases numbered 7, after V lost 7 bases and J lost 7 bases. CDR3 sequence (DNA): TGTGCCAGCACCCGACAGGGGGTAAACGGGGAGCTGTTTTTT. This translates into CASTRQGVNGELFF.

The gene calls are TRBV9 and TRBJ2-1; 7 bases fit TRBD1. The CDR3 spans 18 residues. The V gene end was trimmed by 0 bases and the J gene end by 0 bases; junction bases not matched to a gene: 9. Germline V gene lookup returns CDR1 SGDLS and CDR2 YYNGEE. CDR3 in DNA: TGTGCCAGCAGCGTAGCACAGGGGCCCGTTAGCTCCTACAATGAGCAGTTCTTC. It specifies CASSVAQGPVSSYNEQFF.

This rearrangement joins TRBV5-8 to TRBJ1-2; 7 bases are shared with TRBD1. Trimming removed 1 base from V and 4 bases from J; junction bases left unmatched: 10. This CDR3 region has 16 residues. CDR1 is SGHTS, CDR2 YDEGEE, per germline. The CDR3 DNA reads as TGTGCCAGCAGCTTGCCTGACAGGGTACGTGGCTATGGCTACACCTTC. It is translated as CASSLPDRVRGYGYTF.

The genes are TRBV7-9 and TRBJ1-1; D is possibly TRBD1 (6 bases). Per germline, CDR1 SEHNR and CDR2 FQNEAQ (reference sequence). The CDR3 spans 14 residues. V lost 5 bases and J lost 2, with 12 bases in between. The CDR3 loop is CASSIRRGNTEAFF. CDR3 coding DNA: TGTGCCAGCAGCATCCGCAGGGGAAACACTGAAGCTTTCTTT. Filled out from reference TRBV7-9 and TRBJ1-1, the complete variable domain reads DTGVSQNPRHKITKRGQNVTFRCDPISEHNRLYWYRQTLGQGPEFLTYFQNEAQLEKSRLLSDRFSAERPKGSFSTLEIQRTEQGDSAMYLCASSIRRGNTEAFFGQGTRLTVV.

The chain recombines TRBV7-6 with TRBJ2-1, with 12 bases identical to TRBD2. In germline, CDR1 is SGHVS, CDR2 FNYEAQ. The CDR3 runs to 19 residues. Trimming cost V 3 bases and J 7 bases; bases outside gene matches: 16. The CDR3 sequence is CASSLGFRLAGEKVNEQFF. The DNA for the CDR3 is TGTGCCAGCAGCTTGGGCTTCCGACTAGCGGGAGAAAAAGTGAATGAGCAGTTCTTC.

This chain joins TRBV9 and TRBJ2-5; weak D call: TRBD2 (5 bases). This CDR3 is 15 amino acids long. V lost 0 bases and J 2 bases, leaving 11 bases between the germline ends. Germline loops: CDR1 SGDLS, CDR2 YYNGEE. DNA of the CDR3: TGTGCCAGCAGCGTAGCACTAGTGGGGCAAGAGACCCAGTACTTC. The encoded protein is CASSVALVGQETQYF.